This T cell receptor beta chain stems from a study of PD-L1 blockade in urothelial cancer. Data came from immunoSEQ multiplex PCR; TCRdb stores just in-frame clones and leaves some out. This table has around 34,000 clones, around four fifths appearing once. Germline assignment: CDR1 MDHEN and CDR2 SYDVKM. The CDR3 loop spans 15 amino acids. Trimming left V 6 bases short and J 1 base short, with 15 bases between. Stated time point: pretreatment peripheral blood. The genes are TRBV28 and TRBJ1-1; D might be TRBD1 (6 bases). The material was PBMCs, obtained around atezolizumab (anti-PD-L1) treatment. The sequence was obtained from an elderly man with urothelial cancer. This chain's CDR3 is CASSPRLGANTEAFF. As DNA, the CDR3 is TGTGCCAGCAGCCCCCGGCTGGGGGCGAACACTGAAGCTTTCTTT.